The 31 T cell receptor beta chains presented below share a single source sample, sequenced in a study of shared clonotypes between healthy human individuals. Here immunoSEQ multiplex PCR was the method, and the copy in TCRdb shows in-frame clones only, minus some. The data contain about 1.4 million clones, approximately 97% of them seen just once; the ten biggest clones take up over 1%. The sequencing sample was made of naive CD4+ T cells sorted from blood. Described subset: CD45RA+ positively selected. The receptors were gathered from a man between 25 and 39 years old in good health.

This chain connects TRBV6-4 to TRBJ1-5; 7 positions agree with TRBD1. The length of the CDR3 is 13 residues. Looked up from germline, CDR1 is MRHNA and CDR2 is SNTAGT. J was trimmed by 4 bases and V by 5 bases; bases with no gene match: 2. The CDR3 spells CASSLDRNQPQHF. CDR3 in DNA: TGTGCCAGCAGTTTGGACAGGAATCAGCCCCAGCATTTT.

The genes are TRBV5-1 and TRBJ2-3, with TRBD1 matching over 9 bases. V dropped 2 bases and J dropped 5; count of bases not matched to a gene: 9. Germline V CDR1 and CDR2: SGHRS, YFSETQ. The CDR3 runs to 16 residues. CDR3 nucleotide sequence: TGCGCCAGCAGCTTTGGGCCGGGACAGGGAGAAGATACGCAGTATTTT. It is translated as CASSFGPGQGEDTQYF.

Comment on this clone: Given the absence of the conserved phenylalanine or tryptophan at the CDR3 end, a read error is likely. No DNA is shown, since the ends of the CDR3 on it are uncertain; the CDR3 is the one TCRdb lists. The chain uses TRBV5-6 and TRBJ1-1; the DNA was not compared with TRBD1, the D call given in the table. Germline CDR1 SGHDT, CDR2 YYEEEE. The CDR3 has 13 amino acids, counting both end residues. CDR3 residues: CASSLRGWTGDAL.

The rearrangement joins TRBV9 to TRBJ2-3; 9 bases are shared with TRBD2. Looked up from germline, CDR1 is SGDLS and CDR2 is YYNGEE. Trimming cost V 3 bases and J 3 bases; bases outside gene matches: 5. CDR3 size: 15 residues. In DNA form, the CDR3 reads TGTGCCAGCAGCGCTCCGGGACTAGCAACAGATACGCAGTATTTT. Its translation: CASSAPGLATDTQYF. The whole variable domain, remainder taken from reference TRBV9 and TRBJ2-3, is DSGVTQTPKHLITATGQRVTLRCSPRSGDLSVYWYQQSLDQGLQFLIQYYNGEERAKGNILERFSAQQFPDLHSELNLSSLELGDSALYFCASSAPGLATDTQYFGPGTRLTVL.

DNA of the CDR3: TGTGCCAGCAGCTCCCCCGCTAGCACAGATACGCAGTATTTT. Translated, it gives CASSSPASTDTQYF. The chain has TRBV7-2 and TRBJ2-3; no definite D call. The germline V gene encodes CDR1 SGHTA and CDR2 FQGNSA. Trimming left V 4 bases short and J 0 bases short, with 8 bases between. This CDR3 comprises 14 residues.

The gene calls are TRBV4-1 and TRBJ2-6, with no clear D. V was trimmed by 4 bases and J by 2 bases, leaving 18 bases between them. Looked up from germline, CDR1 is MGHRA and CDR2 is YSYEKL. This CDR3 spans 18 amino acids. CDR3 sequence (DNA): TGCGCCAGCAGCCTAGCCGAGATCTACCAAACTGGGGCCAACGTCCTGACTTTC. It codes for CASSLAEIYQTGANVLTF.

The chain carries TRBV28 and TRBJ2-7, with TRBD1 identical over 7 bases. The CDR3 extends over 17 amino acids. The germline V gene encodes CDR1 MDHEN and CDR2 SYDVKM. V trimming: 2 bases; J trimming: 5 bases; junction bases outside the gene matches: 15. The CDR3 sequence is CASSLLQGQHKRDEQYF. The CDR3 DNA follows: TGTGCCAGCAGTTTACTACAGGGGCAACATAAAAGGGACGAGCAGTACTTC.

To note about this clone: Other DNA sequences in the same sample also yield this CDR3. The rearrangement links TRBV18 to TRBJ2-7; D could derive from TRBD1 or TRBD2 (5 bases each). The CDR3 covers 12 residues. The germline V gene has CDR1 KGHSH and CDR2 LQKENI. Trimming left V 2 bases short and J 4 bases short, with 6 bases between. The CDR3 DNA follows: TGTGCCAGCTCACCAGAGGGGTACGAGCAGTACTTC. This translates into CASSPEGYEQYF.

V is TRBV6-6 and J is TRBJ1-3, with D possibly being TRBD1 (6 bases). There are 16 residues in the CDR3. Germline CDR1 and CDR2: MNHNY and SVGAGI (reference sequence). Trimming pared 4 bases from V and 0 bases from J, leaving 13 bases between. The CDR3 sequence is CASSSSGDNSGNTIYF. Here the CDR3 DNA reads TGTGCCAGCAGTTCCTCAGGGGATAACTCTGGAAACACCATATATTTT.

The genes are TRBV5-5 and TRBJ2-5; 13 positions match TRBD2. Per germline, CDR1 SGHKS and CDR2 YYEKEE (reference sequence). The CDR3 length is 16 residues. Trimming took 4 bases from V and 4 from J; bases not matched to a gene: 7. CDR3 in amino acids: CASSRTSGSQVETQYF. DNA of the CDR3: TGTGCCAGCAGCCGGACTAGCGGGAGCCAGGTAGAGACCCAGTACTTC.

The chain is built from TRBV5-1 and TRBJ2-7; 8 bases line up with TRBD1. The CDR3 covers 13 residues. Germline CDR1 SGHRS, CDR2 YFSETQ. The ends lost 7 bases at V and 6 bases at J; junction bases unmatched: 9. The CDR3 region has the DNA TGCGCCAGCCAATTCGACAGGGGTGGCGAGCAGTACTTC. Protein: CASQFDRGGEQYF. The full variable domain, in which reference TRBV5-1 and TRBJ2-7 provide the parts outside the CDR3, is KAGVTQTPRYLIKTRGQQVTLSCSPISGHRSVSWYQQTPGQGLQFLFEYFSETQRNKGNFPGRFSGRQFSNSRSEMNVSTLELGDSALYLCASQFDRGGEQYFGPGTRLTVT.

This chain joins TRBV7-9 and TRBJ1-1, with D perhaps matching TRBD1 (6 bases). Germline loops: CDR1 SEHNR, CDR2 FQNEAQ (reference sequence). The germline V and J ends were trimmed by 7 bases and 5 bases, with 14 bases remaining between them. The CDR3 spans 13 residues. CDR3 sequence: CASTSTGETEAFF. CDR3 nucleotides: TGTGCCAGCACTTCGACAGGTGAGACTGAAGCTTTCTTT.

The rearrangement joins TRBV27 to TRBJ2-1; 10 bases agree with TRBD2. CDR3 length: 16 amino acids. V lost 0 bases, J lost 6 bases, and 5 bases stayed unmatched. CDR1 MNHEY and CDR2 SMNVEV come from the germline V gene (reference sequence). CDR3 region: CASSLSPSGSFNEQFF. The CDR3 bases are TGTGCCAGCAGTTTATCGCCTAGCGGGAGTTTCAATGAGCAGTTCTTC.

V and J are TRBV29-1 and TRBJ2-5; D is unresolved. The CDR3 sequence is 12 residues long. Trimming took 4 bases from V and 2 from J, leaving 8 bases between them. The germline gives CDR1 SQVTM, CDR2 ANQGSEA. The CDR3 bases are TGCAGCGTTGTAGAGTCACAAGAGACCCAGTACTTC. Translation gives CSVVESQETQYF.

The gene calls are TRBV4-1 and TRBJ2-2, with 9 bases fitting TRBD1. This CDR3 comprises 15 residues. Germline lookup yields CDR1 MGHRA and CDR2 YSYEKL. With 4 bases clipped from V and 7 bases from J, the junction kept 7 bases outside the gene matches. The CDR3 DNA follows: TGCGCCAGCAGCCCCCAGGGACAGGGTAGCGGGGAGCTGTTTTTT. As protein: CASSPQGQGSGELFF.

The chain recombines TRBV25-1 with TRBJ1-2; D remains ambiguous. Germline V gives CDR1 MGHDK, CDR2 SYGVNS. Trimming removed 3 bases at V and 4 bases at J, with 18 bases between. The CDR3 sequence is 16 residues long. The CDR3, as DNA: TGTGCCAGCAGTGACCCCAGGTTGTCCGGATCCTATGGCTACACCTTC. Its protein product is CASSDPRLSGSYGYTF.

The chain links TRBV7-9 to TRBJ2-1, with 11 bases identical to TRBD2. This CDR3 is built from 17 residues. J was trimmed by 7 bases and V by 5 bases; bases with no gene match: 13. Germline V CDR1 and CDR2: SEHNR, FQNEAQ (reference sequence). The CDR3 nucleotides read TGTGCCAGCAGCCCAGGGGGCCTAGCGGGAGGTGTTAATGAGCAGTTCTTC. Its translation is CASSPGGLAGGVNEQFF.

CDR3 region: CASSITAGGLYNEQFF. Written as DNA, the CDR3 is TGTGCCAGTAGTATAACAGCGGGAGGACTATACAATGAGCAGTTCTTC. The gene calls are TRBV19 and TRBJ2-1; 9 bases line up with TRBD2. V trimming: 2 bases; J trimming: 4 bases; junction bases outside the gene matches: 6. CDR3 length: 16 residues. Looked up from germline, CDR1 is LNHDA and CDR2 is SQIVND (reference sequence).

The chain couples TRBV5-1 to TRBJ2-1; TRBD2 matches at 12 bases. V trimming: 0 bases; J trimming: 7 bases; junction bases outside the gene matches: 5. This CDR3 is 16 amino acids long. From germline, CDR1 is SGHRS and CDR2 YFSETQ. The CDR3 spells CASSLATSGSINEQFF. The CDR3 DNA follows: TGCGCCAGCAGCTTGGCGACTAGCGGGAGTATTAATGAGCAGTTCTTC.

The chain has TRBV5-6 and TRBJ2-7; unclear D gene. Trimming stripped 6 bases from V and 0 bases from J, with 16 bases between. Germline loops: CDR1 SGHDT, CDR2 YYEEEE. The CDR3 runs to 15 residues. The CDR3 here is CASNRMVVSSYEQYF. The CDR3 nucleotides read TGTGCCAGCAACCGAATGGTGGTTAGCTCCTACGAGCAGTACTTC.

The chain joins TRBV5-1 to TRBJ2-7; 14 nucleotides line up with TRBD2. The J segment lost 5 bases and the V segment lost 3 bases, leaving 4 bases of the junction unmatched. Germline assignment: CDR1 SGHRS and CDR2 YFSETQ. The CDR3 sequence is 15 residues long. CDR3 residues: CASSSGLAGAHEQYF. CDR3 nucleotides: TGCGCCAGCAGCTCGGGACTAGCGGGAGCTCACGAGCAGTACTTC. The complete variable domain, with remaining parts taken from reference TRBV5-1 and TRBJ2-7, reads KAGVTQTPRYLIKTRGQQVTLSCSPISGHRSVSWYQQTPGQGLQFLFEYFSETQRNKGNFPGRFSGRQFSNSRSEMNVSTLELGDSALYLCASSSGLAGAHEQYFGPGTRLTVT.

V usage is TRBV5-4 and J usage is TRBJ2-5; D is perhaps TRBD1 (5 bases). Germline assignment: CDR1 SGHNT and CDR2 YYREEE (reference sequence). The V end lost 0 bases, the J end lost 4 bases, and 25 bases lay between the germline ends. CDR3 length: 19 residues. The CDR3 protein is CASSLGGPGWAGSTETQYF. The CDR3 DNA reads TGTGCCAGCAGCTTGGGGGGCCCCGGATGGGCAGGGTCCACAGAGACCCAGTACTTC. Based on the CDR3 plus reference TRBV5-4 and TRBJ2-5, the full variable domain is ETGVTQSPTHLIKTRGQQVTLRCSSQSGHNTVSWYQQALGQGPQFIFQYYREEENGRGNFPPRFSGLQFPNYSSELNVNALELDDSALYLCASSLGGPGWAGSTETQYFGPGTRLLVL.

The chain's CDR3 is CALKGKTGGSTEAFF. The CDR3 DNA reads as TGTGCCCTCAAGGGAAAGACAGGTGGGAGCACTGAAGCTTTCTTT. The rearrangement links TRBV19 to TRBJ1-1, with TRBD1 as a possible D gene (6 bases). V was trimmed by 11 bases and J by 4 bases, leaving 23 bases between them. CDR1 is LNHDA, CDR2 SQIVND, per germline (reference sequence). The CDR3 spans 15 residues. Full variable domain (missing parts from reference TRBV19 and TRBJ1-1): DGGITQSPKYLFRKEGQNVTLSCEQNLNHDAMYWYRQDPGQGLRLIYYSQIVNDFQKGDIAEGYSVSREKKESFPLTVTSAQKNPTAFYLCALKGKTGGSTEAFFGQGTRLTVV.

CDR3 in DNA: TGTGCCAGCAGCCCTACTCGGTTGGGACTTGCATACAATGAGCAGTTCTTC. Translating it yields CASSPTRLGLAYNEQFF. V usage is TRBV14 and J usage is TRBJ2-1, with a tentative D call TRBD2 (6 bases). The CDR3 contains 17 residues. Trimming stripped 4 bases from V and 4 bases from J, with 20 bases between. Germline V gene lookup returns CDR1 SGHDN and CDR2 FVKESK.

The CDR3 sequence: CASSLEGRAGYGYTF. The CDR3 nucleotides read TGTGCCAGTAGTCTCGAGGGCAGGGCTGGATATGGCTACACCTTC. This rearrangement joins TRBV19 to TRBJ1-2; weak D call: TRBD1 (5 bases). V was shortened by 5 bases and J by 5 bases, with 18 bases between the two germline ends. Germline V gene data show CDR1 as LNHDA and CDR2 as SQIVND (reference sequence). The CDR3 is 15 amino acids.

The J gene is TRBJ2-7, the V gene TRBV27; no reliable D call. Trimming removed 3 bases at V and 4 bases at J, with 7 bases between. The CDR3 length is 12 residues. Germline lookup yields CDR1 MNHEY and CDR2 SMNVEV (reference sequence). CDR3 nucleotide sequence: TGTGCCAGCAGTTTTGGCCGTTACGAGCAGTACTTC. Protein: CASSFGRYEQYF.

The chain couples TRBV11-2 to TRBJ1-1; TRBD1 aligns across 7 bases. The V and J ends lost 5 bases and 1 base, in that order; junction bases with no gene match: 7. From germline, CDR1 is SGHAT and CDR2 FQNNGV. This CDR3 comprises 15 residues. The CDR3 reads CASSIRQGRNTEAFF. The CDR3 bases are TGTGCCAGCAGCATAAGACAGGGAAGGAACACTGAAGCTTTCTTT.

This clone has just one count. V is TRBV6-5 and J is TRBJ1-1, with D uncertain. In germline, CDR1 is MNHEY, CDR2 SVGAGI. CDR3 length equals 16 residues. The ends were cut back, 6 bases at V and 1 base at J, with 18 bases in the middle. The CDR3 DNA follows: TGTGCCAGCAGCTACCGTGCCGGAGGAGAGAACACTGAAGCTTTCTTT. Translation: CASSYRAGGENTEAFF.

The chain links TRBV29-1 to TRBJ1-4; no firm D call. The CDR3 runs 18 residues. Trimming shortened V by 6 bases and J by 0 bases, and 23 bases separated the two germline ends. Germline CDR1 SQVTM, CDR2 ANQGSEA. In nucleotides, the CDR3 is TGCAGCGTGAAGCGGTCTGTTGGCACCCCCGCAACTAATGAAAAACTGTTTTTT. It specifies CSVKRSVGTPATNEKLFF.

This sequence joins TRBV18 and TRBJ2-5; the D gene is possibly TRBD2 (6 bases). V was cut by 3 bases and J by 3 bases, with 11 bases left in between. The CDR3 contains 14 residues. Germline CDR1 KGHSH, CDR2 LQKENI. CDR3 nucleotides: TGTGCCAGCTCACCCGTAACGGGAGAAGAGACCCAGTACTTC. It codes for CASSPVTGEETQYF.

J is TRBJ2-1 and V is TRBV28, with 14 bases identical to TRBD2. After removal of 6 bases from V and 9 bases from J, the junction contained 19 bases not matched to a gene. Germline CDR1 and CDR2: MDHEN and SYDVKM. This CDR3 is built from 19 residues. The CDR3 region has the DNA TGTGCCAGCAGCCCGGCCGGGACTAGCGGGAGAGGTGCCCTTAGTGAGCAGTTCTTC. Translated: CASSPAGTSGRGALSEQFF.